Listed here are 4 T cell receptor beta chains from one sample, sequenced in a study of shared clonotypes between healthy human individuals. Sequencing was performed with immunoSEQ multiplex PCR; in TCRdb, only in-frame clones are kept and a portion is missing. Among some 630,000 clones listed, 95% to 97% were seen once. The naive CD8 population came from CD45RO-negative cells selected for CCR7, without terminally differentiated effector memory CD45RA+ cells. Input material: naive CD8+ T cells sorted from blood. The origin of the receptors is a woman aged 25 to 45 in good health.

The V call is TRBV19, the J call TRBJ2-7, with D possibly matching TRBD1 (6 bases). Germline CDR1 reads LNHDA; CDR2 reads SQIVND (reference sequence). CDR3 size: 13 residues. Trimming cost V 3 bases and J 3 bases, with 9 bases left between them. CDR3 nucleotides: TGTGCCAGTAGTATGGGACACCGCTACGAGCAGTACTTC. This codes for CASSMGHRYEQYF.

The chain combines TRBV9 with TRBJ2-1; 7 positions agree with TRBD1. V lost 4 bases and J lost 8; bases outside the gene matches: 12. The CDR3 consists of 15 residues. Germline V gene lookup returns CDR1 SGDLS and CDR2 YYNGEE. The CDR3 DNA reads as TGTGCCAGCAGCAGACTAAACGACAGGGTAGATGAGCAGTTCTTC. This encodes CASSRLNDRVDEQFF.

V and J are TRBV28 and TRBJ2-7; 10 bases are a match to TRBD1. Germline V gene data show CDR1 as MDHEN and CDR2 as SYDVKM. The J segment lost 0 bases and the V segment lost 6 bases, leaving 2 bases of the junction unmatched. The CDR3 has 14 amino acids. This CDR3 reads CASSWDRGSYEQYF. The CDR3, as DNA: TGTGCCAGCAGCTGGGACAGGGGCTCCTACGAGCAGTACTTC.

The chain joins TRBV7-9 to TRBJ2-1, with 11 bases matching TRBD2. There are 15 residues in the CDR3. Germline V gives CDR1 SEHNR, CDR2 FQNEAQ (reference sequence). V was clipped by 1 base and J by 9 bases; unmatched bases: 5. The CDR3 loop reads CASSLGVSGRVEQFF. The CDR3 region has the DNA TGTGCCAGCAGCTTAGGGGTTAGCGGGAGGGTTGAGCAGTTCTTC.